Below are 12 T cell receptor beta chains sequenced from a single sample in a study of blood T cells in healthy people across ages (dated by TCRdb to between 2015 and 2016). Library creation used 5' RACE. The sequencing machine was an Illumina HiSeq 2500. A second PCR of about 7 to 12 cycles was run with a J-beta primer mix and a sample-barcoded 5' primer. TCRdb reprocessing: public reads trimmed at Q25 with fastp, clones called with MiXCR, in-frame beta chains kept. Each entry merges the rows of one CDR3 protein and shows their most common DNA and genes. In all, the sample holds fewer than 2,000,000 distinct CDR3 sequences, and 30% to 35% of those were seen once. The ten largest clones represent approximately 11% of the sample. The sequenced sample consisted of blood. The receptor source for this set is a woman aged 25 to 39 in good health.

This clonotype came up a few times. CDR3 DNA sequence: TGTGCCAGCAGCTCAGGACTAGCGGGACTCTACGAGCAGTACTTC. It codes for CASSSGLAGLYEQYF. The chain employs TRBV5-5 and TRBJ2-7; 12 nucleotides line up with TRBD2. The V and J ends lost 3 bases and 3 bases, in that order; junction bases with no gene match: 4. Per the germline V gene, CDR1 is SGHKS and CDR2 is YYEKEE (reference sequence). The CDR3 has 15 amino acids.

The sample holds a few counts of this clonotype. V and J are TRBV7-9 and TRBJ2-3; D is perhaps TRBD1 or TRBD2 (6 bases each). This CDR3 contains 16 residues. Germline loops: CDR1 SEHNR, CDR2 FQNEAQ (reference sequence). Trimming shortened V by 5 bases and J by 8 bases, and 23 bases separated the two germline ends. CDR3: CASSPRGGKRRGTQYF. CDR3 coding DNA: TGTGCCAGCAGCCCCAGGGGCGGGAAAAGGCGGGGTACGCAGTATTTT.

The CDR3 DNA follows: TGCGCCAGCAGCCGGGCCCCGCCTGAGACCCAGTACTTC. Amino acids: CASSRAPPETQYF. This rearrangement joins TRBV4-1 to TRBJ2-5; D is unresolved. V was trimmed by 4 bases and J by 5 bases, leaving 11 bases between them. The CDR3 totals 13 residues. CDR1 is MGHRA, CDR2 YSYEKL, per germline.

The chain links TRBV7-2 to TRBJ1-2, with D possibly matching TRBD1 (6 bases). The germline V and J ends were trimmed by 7 bases and 0 bases, with 24 bases remaining between them. Germline V CDR1 and CDR2: SGHTA, FQGNSA. The CDR3 length is 18 residues. CDR3 coding DNA: TGTGCCAGCACCGGAGGGGGAGCGCCCCGGCCTTCTAACTATGGCTACACCTTC. Residues: CASTGGGAPRPSNYGYTF.

CDR3 loop: CASRWGAGVQLGANVLTF. CDR3 bases: TGTGCCAGCAGGTGGGGCGCGGGGGTCCAGCTTGGGGCCAACGTCCTGACTTTC. The rearrangement uses TRBV5-6 and TRBJ2-6; 7 bases match TRBD2. CDR1 and CDR2 (germline): SGHDT, YYEEEE. The CDR3 contains 18 residues. V was clipped by 5 bases and J by 3 bases; unmatched bases: 14.

The chain is built from TRBV6-1 and TRBJ1-2; tentatively, D is TRBD1 (6 bases). Germline V gene data show CDR1 as MNHNS and CDR2 as SASEGT. This CDR3 has 15 residues. V lost 6 bases and J 0 bases, leaving 14 bases between the germline ends. The CDR3 loop reads CASSLDRVSNYGYTF. The CDR3 bases are TGTGCCAGCAGCCTGGACAGAGTCTCTAACTATGGCTACACCTTC.

The chain is built from TRBV6-2 or TRBV6-3 and TRBJ1-2; D remains ambiguous. Deletions cut 1 base from V and 8 bases from J, with 14 bases between. The CDR3 covers 14 residues. Germline assignment: CDR1 MNHEY and CDR2 SVGEGT. The CDR3 protein is CASSYLSGPWGYTF. CDR3 bases: TGTGCCAGCAGTTACTTATCGGGCCCGTGGGGCTACACCTTC.

This clonotype was picked up a small number of times. The rearrangement joins TRBV10-3 to TRBJ2-3; D gene unclear. The germline V gene has CDR1 ENHRY and CDR2 SYGVKD. The CDR3 loop spans 15 amino acids. Trimming removed 3 bases from V and 3 bases from J, with 13 bases in between. CDR3 sequence: CAISDLGYSTDTQYF. The CDR3, as DNA: TGTGCCATCAGTGACCTAGGTTACAGTACAGATACGCAGTATTTT.

The V gene is TRBV7-6, the J gene TRBJ1-2, with D unresolved. V was trimmed by 1 base and J by 3 bases, leaving 9 bases between them. Germline lookup yields CDR1 SGHVS and CDR2 FNYEAQ. The CDR3 has 14 amino acids. The CDR3 loop reads CASSLEQSHYGYTF. DNA for the CDR3: TGTGCCAGCAGCTTAGAACAAAGCCACTATGGCTACACCTTC.

This clonotype turned up a few times. V gene TRBV6-2 or TRBV6-3 combines with J gene TRBJ2-1; either TRBD1 or TRBD2 may supply D (6 bases each). The CDR3 has 16 amino acids. The V end lost 2 bases, the J end lost 4 bases, and 15 bases lay between the germline ends. Per the germline V gene, CDR1 is MNHEY and CDR2 is SVGEGT. Here the CDR3 DNA reads TGTGCCAGCAGTTACGGGGGGCTAGCCCGGTACAATGAGCAGTTCTTC. Amino acids: CASSYGGLARYNEQFF.

CDR3 DNA sequence: TGTGCCACTCGTGCGCTCGGGGCGGGTGGGGCCAACGTCCTGACTTTC. It translates to CATRALGAGGANVLTF. V usage is TRBV27 and J usage is TRBJ2-6; D may match TRBD1 or TRBD2 (5 bases each). The germline V gene has CDR1 MNHEY and CDR2 SMNVEV (reference sequence). Trimming shortened V by 10 bases and J by 3 bases, and 19 bases separated the two germline ends. This CDR3 is built from 16 residues.

This chain uses TRBV27 with TRBJ2-7; D tentatively fits TRBD1 or TRBD2 (5 bases each). CDR1 is MNHEY and CDR2 is SMNVEV in the germline V gene (reference sequence). Trimming took 2 bases from V and 4 from J, leaving 15 bases between them. The CDR3 spans 15 residues. CDR3 DNA sequence: TGTGCCAGCAGTTTAATGAGCGGAAGGACATACGAGCAGTACTTC. Translating it yields CASSLMSGRTYEQYF.